Following are 28 T cell receptor beta chains from one sample sequenced in a study of shared clonotypes between healthy human individuals (dated by TCRdb to about 2020). Library construction relied on the immunoSEQ multiplex PCR assay. TCRdb limited this immuneACCESS table to in-frame rearrangements with V and J called. A share of clones is missing; checked studies link under half to unresolved V genes, and the rest is unexplained. Here the sample has about 450,000 clones; about 80% occur a single time. The ten most abundant clones make up approximately 12% of the sample. The sample taken for sequencing was PBMCs. The receptor set was obtained from a woman in her thirties or forties in good health. Some clones in this sample may be carry-over from other donors' samples.

Ten or more counts support this clone. The rearrangement joins TRBV7-2 to TRBJ1-3; D not resolved. The CDR3 sequence is 15 residues long. Germline loops: CDR1 SGHTA, CDR2 FQGNSA. Trimming took off 5 bases at V and 2 bases at J, with 13 bases between the two ends. The CDR3 bases are TGTGCCAGCAGCGTCGACTCTCGGACTGGAAACACCATATATTTT. Its translation is CASSVDSRTGNTIYF.

This chain links TRBV15 with TRBJ2-4; TRBD2 agrees at 12 bases. The CDR3 is 16 residues long. The junction had 4 bases not matched to a gene; V was cut back by 0 bases and J by 7 bases. CDR1 is LNHNV, CDR2 YYDKDF, per germline (reference sequence). CDR3 amino acids: CATSRDVGTSGNIQYF. The CDR3 coding sequence is TGTGCCACCAGCAGAGATGTGGGGACTAGCGGGAACATTCAGTACTTC. The full variable domain, with the rest looked up from reference TRBV15 and TRBJ2-4, is DAMVIQNPRYQVTQFGKPVTLSCSQTLNHNVMYWYQQKSSQAPKLLFHYYDKDFNNEADTPDNFQSRRPNTSFCFLDIRSPGLGDTAMYLCATSRDVGTSGNIQYFGAGTRLSVL.

The DNA of the CDR3 is TGTGCCAGCAGCTTAAGGGACCAAGAGACCCAGTACTTC. Amino acid sequence: CASSLRDQETQYF. The rearrangement links TRBV7-8 to TRBJ2-5; D is uncertain. Germline loops: CDR1 SGHVS, CDR2 FQNEAQ. Trimming removed 2 bases at V and 0 bases at J, with 4 bases between. The CDR3 covers 13 residues.

Note on this clone: This sample includes further DNA sequences coding for the same CDR3. The chain has TRBV27 and TRBJ1-5; tentatively, D is TRBD1 (6 bases). CDR3 length equals 14 residues. Between the trimmed V and J ends, which lost 5 bases and 2 bases, there was a span of 10 bases. Germline V gene lookup returns CDR1 MNHEY and CDR2 SMNVEV (reference sequence). CDR3 coding DNA: TGTGCCAGCAGTCTTAGACAGGGCAATCAGCCCCAGCATTTT. Translated: CASSLRQGNQPQHF.

The gene calls are TRBV29-1 and TRBJ2-1; D unclear. The CDR3 loop spans 11 amino acids. Deletions cut 5 bases from V and 3 bases from J, with 5 bases between. Germline CDR1 reads SQVTM; CDR2 reads ANQGSEA. CDR3: CSVTDYNEQFF. The CDR3 nucleotides read TGCAGCGTTACAGACTACAATGAGCAGTTCTTC.

This clone was observed a few times. The chain couples TRBV4-3 to TRBJ2-3; D is undetermined. The germline V gene encodes CDR1 LGHNA and CDR2 YSLEER. The CDR3 extends over 15 amino acids. V shed 0 bases and J shed 3 bases, with 10 bases lying between them. The CDR3 loop reads CASSQEGPGTDTQYF. As DNA, the CDR3 is TGCGCCAGCAGCCAAGAAGGACCTGGGACAGATACGCAGTATTTT.

This chain connects TRBV11-2 to TRBJ2-3; D is uncertain. Germline V CDR1 and CDR2: SGHAT, FQNNGV. V was clipped by 0 bases and J by 0 bases, with 4 bases between them. The CDR3 covers 14 residues. CDR3 amino acids: CASSLDFSTDTQYF. The CDR3 coding sequence is TGTGCCAGCAGCTTAGATTTTAGCACAGATACGCAGTATTTT.

The CDR3 spells CATWPGGWQPQHF. CDR3 coding DNA: TGTGCCACCTGGCCAGGGGGCTGGCAGCCCCAGCATTTT. The gene calls are TRBV6-1 and TRBJ1-5, with TRBD1 matching over 8 bases. CDR1 is MNHNS, CDR2 SASEGT, per germline. The V gene end was trimmed by 10 bases and the J gene end by 7 bases; junction bases not matched to a gene: 9. This CDR3 comprises 13 residues.

With respect to this clone: The sample has other DNA sequences that encode this CDR3 too. The CDR3 loop is CSARRAYEQYF. The CDR3, as DNA: TGCAGTGCTAGAAGAGCCTACGAGCAGTACTTC. V and J are TRBV20-1 and TRBJ2-7; D uncertain. Germline-derived CDR1 and CDR2 are DFQATT and SNEGSKA (reference sequence). The CDR3 length is 11 residues. The germline V and J ends were trimmed by 2 bases and 2 bases, with 4 bases remaining between them.

The chain combines TRBV5-6 with TRBJ1-2, with 7 bases fitting TRBD1. The CDR3 has 13 amino acids. Germline lookup yields CDR1 SGHDT and CDR2 YYEEEE. The ends lost 0 bases at V and 7 bases at J; junction bases unmatched: 3. The CDR3 spells CASSLDRGRGYTF. The CDR3 coding sequence is TGTGCCAGCAGCTTGGACAGGGGCCGTGGCTACACCTTC.

This clone was seen more than once but under ten times. The rearrangement uses TRBV7-9 and TRBJ2-1; D remains unclear. From germline, CDR1 is SEHNR and CDR2 FQNEAQ (reference sequence). V was pared by 2 bases and J by 9 bases, with 14 bases between. The CDR3 runs 14 residues. CDR3 residues: CASSLTGPPPEQFF. The CDR3 nucleotides are TGTGCCAGCAGCTTAACGGGCCCGCCCCCTGAGCAGTTCTTC. The variable domain in full, with the rest retrieved from reference TRBV7-9 and TRBJ2-1, is DTGVSQNPRHKITKRGQNVTFRCDPISEHNRLYWYRQTLGQGPEFLTYFQNEAQLEKSRLLSDRFSAERPKGSFSTLEIQRTEQGDSAMYLCASSLTGPPPEQFFGPGTRLTVL.

V gene TRBV19 combines with J gene TRBJ1-1, with a possible D match to TRBD1 (5 bases). Germline CDR1 reads LNHDA; CDR2 reads SQIVND (reference sequence). Trimming left V 2 bases short and J 3 bases short, with 10 bases between. The CDR3 runs 14 residues. As DNA, the CDR3 is TGTGCCAGTAGTATACAGGGTGCTGACACTGAAGCTTTCTTT. It yields the protein CASSIQGADTEAFF.

In regard to this clone: Other DNA sequences in the same sample also yield this CDR3. The CDR3 reads CASSYSGQGGEKLFF. The CDR3 nucleotides read TGTGCCAGCAGTTACTCGGGACAAGGTGGTGAAAAACTGTTTTTT. The rearrangement uses TRBV6-6 and TRBJ1-4; a weak D match, TRBD1 (6 bases). The CDR3 runs to 15 residues. V gave up 0 bases and J gave up 7 bases, with 12 bases separating them. Germline-derived CDR1 and CDR2 are MNHNY and SVGAGI (reference sequence).

This clone was recorded once. This specimen includes other DNA sequences encoding the same CDR3. This chain joins TRBV7-3 and TRBJ2-1; D is possibly TRBD1 or TRBD2 (5 bases each). Germline loops: CDR1 SGHTA, CDR2 FQGTGA. The CDR3 is made up of 14 amino acids. V was clipped by 5 bases and J by 4 bases, with 12 bases between them. The CDR3 reads CASSPGTAYNEQFF. The CDR3 DNA follows: TGTGCCAGCAGCCCCGGGACGGCTTACAATGAGCAGTTCTTC.

This chain connects TRBV7-6 to TRBJ2-2, with 7 bases matching TRBD2. The CDR3 has 16 amino acids. Germline V gene data show CDR1 as SGHVS and CDR2 as FNYEAQ. V dropped 1 base and J dropped 1; count of bases not matched to a gene: 3. CDR3 in amino acids: CASSLVGGRNTGELFF. The CDR3 coding sequence is TGTGCCAGCAGCTTAGTGGGCGGGAGGAACACCGGGGAGCTGTTTTTT.

This clone has a single count. The rearrangement links TRBV18 to TRBJ1-2; 7 bases agree with TRBD1. From germline, CDR1 is KGHSH and CDR2 LQKENI. V was clipped by 3 bases and J by 3 bases; unmatched bases: 19. The CDR3 runs 19 residues. In nucleotides, the CDR3 is TGTGCCAGCTCACCGGCTCCGGGACAGCTGCAGATGTGGGACTATGGCTACACCTTC. As protein: CASSPAPGQLQMWDYGYTF. Filled out from reference TRBV18 and TRBJ1-2, the complete variable domain reads NAGVMQNPRHLVRRRGQEARLRCSPMKGHSHVYWYRQLPEEGLKFMVYLQKENIIDESGMPKERFSAEFPKEGPSILRIQQVVRGDSAAYFCASSPAPGQLQMWDYGYTFGSGTRLTVV.

CDR3 region: CASSPRDRSQETQYF. CDR3 nucleotides: TGTGCCAGCAGCCCCCGGGACAGGTCCCAAGAGACCCAGTACTTC. The chain is built from TRBV7-9 and TRBJ2-5; 8 nucleotides line up with TRBD1. Germline trimming cut 5 bases from V and 1 base from J; bases unmatched to any gene: 6. Germline assignment: CDR1 SEHNR and CDR2 FQNEAQ (reference sequence). The CDR3 covers 15 residues.

The genes are TRBV11-2 and TRBJ2-3; the match to TRBD2 covers 7 bases. There are 16 residues in the CDR3. The junction had 7 bases not matched to a gene; V was cut back by 2 bases and J by 2 bases. The germline V gene has CDR1 SGHAT and CDR2 FQNNGV. CDR3 DNA sequence: TGTGCCAGCAGCTTATTCCTGGGAGGGCCCACAGATACGCAGTATTTT. This encodes CASSLFLGGPTDTQYF. The full variable domain, its missing parts supplied by reference TRBV11-2 and TRBJ2-3, is EAGVAQSPRYKIIEKRQSVAFWCNPISGHATLYWYQQILGQGPKLLIQFQNNGVVDDSQLPKDRFSAERLKGVDSTLKIQPAKLEDSAVYLCASSLFLGGPTDTQYFGPGTRLTVL.

This sequence joins TRBV7-2 and TRBJ2-2; 10 bases map to TRBD1. This CDR3 comprises 19 residues. V dropped 4 bases and J dropped 4; count of bases not matched to a gene: 15. From germline, CDR1 is SGHTA and CDR2 FQGNSA. In DNA form, the CDR3 reads TGTGCCAGCAGCTACATACCGGGACAGGGGTTGGATCGCACCGGGGAGCTGTTTTTT. The encoded protein is CASSYIPGQGLDRTGELFF.

This rearrangement joins TRBV5-1 to TRBJ2-7; a possible D gene is TRBD1 (6 bases). Trimming removed 2 bases from V and 1 base from J, with 10 bases in between. CDR1 SGHRS and CDR2 YFSETQ come from the germline V gene. This CDR3 is 14 amino acids long. CDR3 nucleotide sequence: TGCGCCAGCAGCTTAGACAGGAGATCCTACGAGCAGTACTTC. Protein product: CASSLDRRSYEQYF.

The chain is built from TRBV4-1 and TRBJ2-2; TRBD2 aligns across 13 bases. This CDR3 region has 17 residues. J gave up 7 bases and V 3 bases, and 8 bases lay outside the gene matches. Germline CDR1 and CDR2: MGHRA and YSYEKL. CDR3 coding DNA: TGCGCCAGCAGCCAGCTAACTAGCGGGAGGGCCTTCGGGGAGCTGTTTTTT. It codes for CASSQLTSGRAFGELFF.

The chain links TRBV28 to TRBJ2-7; no reliable D call. The CDR3 runs to 13 residues. The germline gives CDR1 MDHEN, CDR2 SYDVKM. The CDR3 sequence: CATLGQLSYEQYF. The DNA of the CDR3 is TGTGCTACCCTGGGTCAATTAAGCTACGAGCAGTACTTC.

The rearrangement joins TRBV7-2 to TRBJ2-1; D gene unclear. Trimming stripped 0 bases from V and 10 bases from J, with 13 bases between. The germline V gene has CDR1 SGHTA and CDR2 FQGNSA. CDR3 length: 14 residues. The CDR3 region has the DNA TGTGCCAGCAGCTTAGCGCCACTCCGGATGGAGCAGTTCTTC. Translation: CASSLAPLRMEQFF.

The chain recombines TRBV19 with TRBJ1-5; D not resolved. The CDR3 is made up of 14 amino acids. V lost 5 bases and J 4 bases, leaving 12 bases between the germline ends. The germline gives CDR1 LNHDA, CDR2 SQIVND (reference sequence). The CDR3 loop reads CASSSTRRNQPQHF. CDR3 coding DNA: TGTGCCAGTAGTTCCACGAGGAGGAATCAGCCCCAGCATTTT.

This clone came up once. The J gene is TRBJ2-2, the V gene TRBV28, with 8 bases lining up with TRBD1. Looked up from germline, CDR1 is MDHEN and CDR2 is SYDVKM. J lost 4 bases, V lost 5 bases, and 6 bases had no gene match. This CDR3 has 15 residues. CDR3 bases: TGTGCCAGCAGTGCAGGGGGCGGAAGCACCGGGGAGCTGTTTTTT. Translation gives CASSAGGGSTGELFF.

V and J are TRBV7-6 and TRBJ2-2; 7 bases are a match to TRBD1. Trimming took 0 bases from V and 1 from J; bases not matched to a gene: 14. From germline, CDR1 is SGHVS and CDR2 FNYEAQ. This CDR3 has 20 amino acids. The CDR3 sequence: CASSLAIRSPGQLNTGELFF. The DNA of the CDR3 is TGTGCCAGCAGCTTAGCGATAAGATCCCCGGGACAGCTGAACACCGGGGAGCTGTTTTTT. Together with reference TRBV7-6 and TRBJ2-2, the CDR3 gives the full variable domain: GAGVSQSPRYKVTKRGQDVALRCDPISGHVSLYWYRQALGQGPEFLTYFNYEAQQDKSGLPNDRFSAERPEGSISTLTIQRTEQRDSAMYRCASSLAIRSPGQLNTGELFFGEGSRLTVL.

This clone occurred a few times. The chain links TRBV14 to TRBJ2-2; perhaps TRBD1 as D (6 bases). Germline lookup yields CDR1 SGHDN and CDR2 FVKESK. The V end was cut by 0 bases, the J end by 6 bases, with 11 bases between. This CDR3 has 15 residues. The CDR3 here is CASSQDWGLAGELFF. For the CDR3, the DNA is TGTGCCAGCAGCCAAGATTGGGGGCTGGCCGGGGAGCTGTTTTTT. The full variable domain, with the rest looked up from reference TRBV14 and TRBJ2-2, is EAGVTQFPSHSVIEKGQTVTLRCDPISGHDNLYWYRRVMGKEIKFLLHFVKESKQDESGMPNNRFLAERTGGTYSTLKVQPAELEDSGVYFCASSQDWGLAGELFFGEGSRLTVL.

The genes are TRBV7-3 and TRBJ2-1; TRBD1 is a possible D gene (6 bases). CDR3 length: 14 amino acids. From germline, CDR1 is SGHTA and CDR2 FQGTGA. Trimming stripped 4 bases from V and 7 bases from J, with 14 bases between. The CDR3 is CASSSTGGANEQFF. CDR3 DNA: TGTGCCAGCAGCTCGACAGGTGGGGCGAATGAGCAGTTCTTC.